A selection of T cell receptor beta chains follows, all from one sample in a study of T cells in Graves' hyperthyroidism and ophthalmopathy. In TCRdb, the multiplex PCR reads were re-called with MiXCR into one record per CDR3 protein. The data contain under 400,000 distinct CDR3 sequences, around a sixth of them singletons. The sample consisted of blood. The receptors were gathered from a woman in her late teens or twenties with Graves' hyperthyroidism that later progressed to Graves' ophthalmopathy. The CDR3 runs from the conserved cysteine through the conserved F or W. Fields, in order: V gene, clone size, D gene, J gene, CDR3 protein, CDR3 DNA. D genes are given only for firm matches. A clone size is listed for some rows: how often the clone was seen (once, few, many), or a class if it is expanded.

v_call: TRBV5-1; clone_size: -; d_call: TRBD2; j_call: TRBJ2-2; cdr3_aa: CASSSPGLAGLRGNTGELFF; cdr3_nt: TGCGCCAGCAGCTCTCCGGGACTAGCGGGGCTCCGGGGGAACACCGGGGAGCTGTTTTTT
v_call: TRBV28; clone_size: many; d_call: -; j_call: TRBJ2-7; cdr3_aa: CASTPFLQSRSYEQYF; cdr3_nt: TGTGCCAGCACGCCCTTCTTACAGAGCCGCTCCTACGAGCAGTACTTC
v_call: TRBV2; clone_size: many; d_call: TRBD2; j_call: TRBJ2-5; cdr3_aa: CASSEPLAVGVLETQYF; cdr3_nt: TGTGCCAGCAGTGAGCCACTAGCGGTCGGCGTCTTGGAGACCCAGTACTTC
v_call: TRBV5-1; clone_size: -; d_call: -; j_call: TRBJ2-2; cdr3_aa: CASSMTLGARELFF; cdr3_nt: TGCGCCAGCAGCATGACCTTGGGGGCCCGGGAGCTGTTTTTT
v_call: TRBV5-6; clone_size: -; d_call: -; j_call: TRBJ1-1; cdr3_aa: CASNLGGPHPEAFF; cdr3_nt: TGTGCCAGCAACTTGGGGGGGCCTCATCCTGAAGCTTTCTTT
v_call: TRBV7-2; clone_size: many; d_call: -; j_call: TRBJ1-3; cdr3_aa: CASAGVGATIYF; cdr3_nt: TGTGCATCGGCGGGGGTCGGAGCCACCATATATTTT
v_call: TRBV4-3; clone_size: -; d_call: TRBD2; j_call: TRBJ2-1; cdr3_aa: CASSQTGTSAISYNEQFF; cdr3_nt: TGCGCCAGCAGCCAGACCGGGACTAGCGCTATTTCCTACAATGAGCAGTTCTTC
v_call: TRBV7-9; clone_size: many; d_call: TRBD2; j_call: TRBJ2-1; cdr3_aa: CASSLIGTSGMNEQFF; cdr3_nt: TGTGCCAGCAGCTTAATCGGGACTAGCGGGATGAATGAGCAGTTCTTC
v_call: TRBV5-1; clone_size: many; d_call: -; j_call: TRBJ1-1; cdr3_aa: CASSLGQQVAEAFF; cdr3_nt: TGCGCCAGCAGCCTCGGACAGCAAGTCGCTGAAGCTTTCTTT
v_call: TRBV2; clone_size: many; d_call: -; j_call: TRBJ2-7; cdr3_aa: CASSEMYEQYF; cdr3_nt: TGTGCCAGCAGTGAGATGTACGAGCAGTACTTC
v_call: TRBV12-3/TRBV12-4; clone_size: -; d_call: -; j_call: TRBJ1-1; cdr3_aa: CASSLASWRQTNTEAFF; cdr3_nt: TGTGCCAGCAGTTTAGCGAGCTGGCGACAGACGAACACTGAAGCTTTCTTT
v_call: TRBV9; clone_size: many; d_call: TRBD2; j_call: TRBJ2-5; cdr3_aa: CASSASTGREETQYF; cdr3_nt: TGTGCCAGCAGCGCCAGCACCGGGAGGGAAGAGACCCAGTACTTC
v_call: TRBV20-1; clone_size: -; d_call: TRBD2; j_call: TRBJ2-1; cdr3_aa: CSARGEPMGGGPLEQFF; cdr3_nt: TGCAGTGCTAGAGGCGAGCCTATGGGGGGAGGGCCACTCGAGCAGTTCTTC
v_call: TRBV30; clone_size: -; d_call: TRBD1; j_call: TRBJ2-7; cdr3_aa: CAYHKRQGHAYEQYF; cdr3_nt: TGTGCCTACCATAAAAGACAGGGTCACGCCTACGAGCAGTACTTC
v_call: TRBV12-3/TRBV12-4; clone_size: -; d_call: -; j_call: TRBJ1-2; cdr3_aa: CASIWGGGGGYTF; cdr3_nt: TGTGCCAGCATCTGGGGGGGGGGGGGTGGCTACACCTTC
v_call: TRBV28; clone_size: many; d_call: TRBD2; j_call: TRBJ2-5; cdr3_aa: CASSRTSSGIETQYF; cdr3_nt: TGTGCCAGCAGCCGTACCAGTAGCGGGATAGAGACCCAGTACTTC
v_call: TRBV28; clone_size: many; d_call: -; j_call: TRBJ2-7; cdr3_aa: CASSLQGARVEQYF; cdr3_nt: TGTGCCAGCAGTTTGCAAGGGGCACGGGTCGAGCAGTACTTC
v_call: TRBV6-5; clone_size: many; d_call: -; j_call: TRBJ1-1; cdr3_aa: CASSYIRGAPEAFF; cdr3_nt: TGTGCCAGCAGTTACATTAGAGGGGCACCTGAAGCTTTCTTT
v_call: TRBV9; clone_size: many; d_call: TRBD2; j_call: TRBJ2-1; cdr3_aa: CASSVSGSSYNEQFF; cdr3_nt: TGTGCCAGCAGCGTTAGCGGGAGCTCCTACAATGAGCAGTTCTTC
v_call: TRBV6-5; clone_size: few; d_call: -; j_call: TRBJ2-7; cdr3_aa: CASSYPDTEPRYEQYF; cdr3_nt: TGTGCCAGCAGTTACCCCGACACGGAGCCTAGGTACGAGCAGTACTTC
v_call: TRBV18; clone_size: many; d_call: -; j_call: TRBJ1-2; cdr3_aa: CASSPNPGEDGYTF; cdr3_nt: TGTGCCAGCTCACCAAACCCCGGGGAAGATGGCTACACCTTC
v_call: TRBV18; clone_size: few; d_call: TRBD2; j_call: TRBJ2-5; cdr3_aa: CASSPGGRETQYF; cdr3_nt: TGTGCCAGCTCACCCGGCGGGAGGGAGACCCAGTACTTC
v_call: TRBV12-3/TRBV12-4; clone_size: many; d_call: TRBD2; j_call: TRBJ2-7; cdr3_aa: CASSSSGRASYEQYF; cdr3_nt: TGTGCCAGCAGTTCTAGCGGGAGGGCTTCCTACGAGCAGTACTTC
v_call: TRBV28; clone_size: -; d_call: -; j_call: TRBJ1-4; cdr3_aa: CASSLHRAATNEKLFF; cdr3_nt: TGTGCCAGCAGTTTACACAGAGCTGCAACTAATGAAAAACTGTTTTTT
v_call: TRBV29-1; clone_size: many; d_call: -; j_call: TRBJ2-7; cdr3_aa: CSVEDGRGDYEQYF; cdr3_nt: TGCAGCGTTGAAGATGGACGAGGAGACTACGAGCAGTACTTC
v_call: TRBV6-1; clone_size: many; d_call: -; j_call: TRBJ1-1; cdr3_aa: CASIGQPPSNTEAFF; cdr3_nt: TGTGCCAGCATAGGACAGCCTCCGTCGAACACTGAAGCTTTCTTT
v_call: TRBV2; clone_size: -; d_call: -; j_call: TRBJ1-5; cdr3_aa: CASSGGEGWGNQPQHF; cdr3_nt: TGTGCCAGCAGTGGGGGGGAGGGCTGGGGCAATCAGCCCCAGCATTTT
v_call: TRBV4-1; clone_size: once; d_call: TRBD1; j_call: TRBJ1-6; cdr3_aa: CASSQDGQGGASPLHF; cdr3_nt: TGCGCCAGCAGCCAAGATGGGCAGGGGGGTGCTTCACCCCTCCACTTT
v_call: TRBV6-2/TRBV6-3; clone_size: few; d_call: TRBD2; j_call: TRBJ2-1; cdr3_aa: CASSYSNTSGNFYNEQFF; cdr3_nt: TGTGCCAGCAGTTACTCGAACACTAGCGGCAATTTCTACAATGAGCAGTTCTTC
v_call: TRBV5-1; clone_size: many; d_call: -; j_call: TRBJ2-7; cdr3_aa: CASSFREEVEQYF; cdr3_nt: TGCGCCAGCAGCTTTCGGGAAGAGGTCGAGCAGTACTTC
v_call: TRBV20-1; clone_size: many; d_call: TRBD1; j_call: TRBJ1-5; cdr3_aa: CSAQGGPVQPQHF; cdr3_nt: TGCAGTGCTCAGGGGGGACCTGTTCAGCCCCAGCATTTT
v_call: TRBV20-1; clone_size: many; d_call: -; j_call: TRBJ2-7; cdr3_aa: CSARDSKAPLYEQYF; cdr3_nt: TGCAGTGCTAGAGACTCTAAGGCCCCCCTCTACGAGCAGTACTTC
v_call: TRBV19; clone_size: -; d_call: -; j_call: TRBJ2-2; cdr3_aa: CASSIFLARTGELFF; cdr3_nt: TGTGCCAGTAGTATATTCCTAGCCCGCACCGGGGAGCTGTTTTTT
v_call: TRBV6-1; clone_size: few; d_call: -; j_call: TRBJ1-1; cdr3_aa: CASSGPGGAGEAFF; cdr3_nt: TGTGCCAGCAGTGGACCCGGGGGGGCAGGGGAAGCTTTCTTT
v_call: TRBV7-7; clone_size: few; d_call: TRBD1; j_call: TRBJ1-1; cdr3_aa: CASSPGQGYEAFF; cdr3_nt: TGTGCTAGCAGCCCGGGACAGGGTTACGAGGCTTTCTTT
v_call: TRBV7-2; clone_size: many; d_call: -; j_call: TRBJ1-5; cdr3_aa: CASSQGGHQPQHF; cdr3_nt: TGTGCCAGCAGCCAAGGAGGGCATCAGCCCCAGCATTTT
v_call: TRBV28; clone_size: many; d_call: -; j_call: TRBJ2-7; cdr3_aa: CASSLPTAYEQYF; cdr3_nt: TGTGCCAGCAGTTTACCCACAGCCTACGAGCAGTACTTC
v_call: TRBV19; clone_size: -; d_call: -; j_call: TRBJ1-2; cdr3_aa: CASSRDGPRNYGYTF; cdr3_nt: TGTGCCAGTAGCCGCGACGGACCGCGGAACTATGGCTACACCTTC
v_call: TRBV20-1; clone_size: many; d_call: TRBD2; j_call: TRBJ2-7; cdr3_aa: CSASSSGISYEQYF; cdr3_nt: TGCAGTGCTAGCAGTAGCGGGATCTCCTACGAGCAGTACTTC
v_call: TRBV2; clone_size: many; d_call: -; j_call: TRBJ2-7; cdr3_aa: CASSGVAQVEQYF; cdr3_nt: TGTGCCAGCTCGGGGGTGGCGCAGGTCGAGCAGTACTTC
v_call: TRBV24-1; clone_size: many; d_call: TRBD1; j_call: TRBJ1-2; cdr3_aa: CATSAQGAGYGYTF; cdr3_nt: TGTGCCACCAGTGCACAGGGGGCCGGCTATGGCTACACCTTC
v_call: TRBV3-1; clone_size: -; d_call: TRBD1; j_call: TRBJ2-7; cdr3_aa: CASSWGQVYEQYF; cdr3_nt: TGTGCCAGCAGCTGGGGACAGGTGTACGAGCAGTACTTC
v_call: TRBV29-1; clone_size: -; d_call: -; j_call: TRBJ1-2; cdr3_aa: CRVLGLGDYGYTF; cdr3_nt: TGCAGGGTTCTCGGTTTGGGGGACTATGGCTACACCTTC
v_call: TRBV20-1; clone_size: few; d_call: -; j_call: TRBJ1-6; cdr3_aa: CSARRPGVLVNSPLHF; cdr3_nt: TGCAGTGCTAGACGGCCGGGGGTACTGGTTAATTCACCCCTCCACTTT
v_call: TRBV27; clone_size: many; d_call: TRBD2; j_call: TRBJ2-5; cdr3_aa: CASSPGGETQYF; cdr3_nt: TGTGCCAGCAGTCCGGGAGGGGAGACCCAGTACTTC
v_call: TRBV6-1; clone_size: many; d_call: -; j_call: TRBJ2-5; cdr3_aa: CASREQETQYF; cdr3_nt: TGTGCCAGCAGGGAACAAGAGACCCAGTACTTC
v_call: TRBV6-1; clone_size: many; d_call: -; j_call: TRBJ1-1; cdr3_aa: CASSFFRTSTEAFF; cdr3_nt: TGTGCCAGCAGTTTTTTCAGAACCTCCACTGAAGCTTTCTTT
v_call: TRBV10-3; clone_size: few; d_call: TRBD2; j_call: TRBJ2-1; cdr3_aa: CAIKGTSGMGEQFF; cdr3_nt: TGTGCCATCAAAGGGACTAGCGGGATGGGTGAGCAGTTCTTC
v_call: TRBV9; clone_size: -; d_call: TRBD2; j_call: TRBJ2-7; cdr3_aa: CASSASGSPYEQYF; cdr3_nt: TGTGCCAGCAGCGCTAGCGGGAGTCCCTACGAGCAGTACTTC
v_call: TRBV27; clone_size: -; d_call: TRBD1; j_call: TRBJ2-7; cdr3_aa: CASSPDRGLDSEQYF; cdr3_nt: TGTGCCAGCAGTCCAGACAGGGGGCTAGACTCCGAGCAGTACTTC
v_call: TRBV4-1; clone_size: -; d_call: -; j_call: TRBJ2-2; cdr3_aa: CASSPRVTNTGELFF; cdr3_nt: TGCGCCAGCAGCCCCAGGGTGACGAACACCGGGGAGCTGTTTTTT
v_call: TRBV7-2; clone_size: -; d_call: TRBD1; j_call: TRBJ1-2; cdr3_aa: CASSSPLAGQGYGYTF; cdr3_nt: TGTGCCAGCAGCTCCCCCCTAGCGGGACAGGGGTATGGCTACACCTTC
v_call: TRBV6-1; clone_size: -; d_call: TRBD1; j_call: TRBJ1-5; cdr3_aa: CASVSGQGEGQPQHF; cdr3_nt: TGTGCCAGTGTTTCCGGACAGGGGGAGGGTCAGCCCCAGCATTTT
v_call: TRBV15; clone_size: -; d_call: -; j_call: TRBJ2-7; cdr3_aa: CATSPSRGEQYF; cdr3_nt: TGTGCCACCAGCCCCAGCCGCGGCGAGCAGTACTTC
v_call: TRBV9; clone_size: -; d_call: -; j_call: TRBJ2-7; cdr3_aa: CASSVEHGGGEQYF; cdr3_nt: TGTGCCAGCAGCGTAGAACATGGTGGGGGGGAGCAGTACTTC